A single sample is the source of the 16 T cell receptor beta chains below, sequenced in a study of blood T cell repertoires in COVID-19. Profiling relied on immunoSEQ multiplex PCR, and the TCRdb table lists in-frame clones only, not all of them. The sample yields approximately 200,000 clones, 75% to 90% seen once. The sample comprised peripheral blood. These receptors originate from a young man with COVID-19, enrolled during active disease.

The chain combines TRBV7-2 with TRBJ2-7; tentatively, D is TRBD1 (5 bases). Trimming cost V 4 bases and J 4 bases, with 11 bases left between them. CDR3 length equals 13 residues. CDR1 SGHTA and CDR2 FQGNSA come from the germline V gene. For the CDR3, the DNA is TGTGCCAGCAGCTCCGCTGCAGGGTACGAGCAGTACTTC. It codes for CASSSAAGYEQYF.

The chain employs TRBV7-2 and TRBJ2-7; D perhaps matches TRBD1 (5 bases). Germline V gene lookup returns CDR1 SGHTA and CDR2 FQGNSA. This CDR3 has 14 amino acids. The V and J ends lost 3 bases and 2 bases respectively, with 11 bases between them. The chain's CDR3 is CASSFPQGPYEQYF. The CDR3, as DNA: TGTGCCAGCAGCTTTCCTCAGGGTCCCTACGAGCAGTACTTC.

This clone was detected only once. The rearrangement uses TRBV10-3 and TRBJ2-5; maybe TRBD2 (5 bases). The CDR3 extends over 11 amino acids. Trimming stripped 10 bases from V and 2 bases from J, with 8 bases between. Germline V gene data show CDR1 as ENHRY and CDR2 as SYGVKD. DNA of the CDR3: TGTGCCACGGGAAGACAAGAGACCCAGTACTTC. Translation: CATGRQETQYF.

The V call is TRBV3-1 (or the pseudogene TRBV3-2), the J call TRBJ1-1; weak D call: TRBD1 (5 bases). The CDR3 is 15 residues long. The V end was cut by 4 bases, the J end by 6 bases, with 18 bases between. Germline V gene lookup returns CDR1 LGHDT and CDR2 YNNKEL (reference sequence). The CDR3 sequence: CASSPWGTKWAEAFF. The CDR3 DNA sequence: TGTGCCAGCAGCCCCTGGGGGACTAAATGGGCTGAAGCTTTCTTT.

The chain couples TRBV7-3 to TRBJ2-5, with a tentative D call TRBD1 (7 bases). The CDR3 extends over 13 amino acids. Deletions cut 4 bases from V and 5 bases from J, with 11 bases between. Germline CDR1 and CDR2: SGHTA and FQGTGA. The CDR3 nucleotides are TGTGCCAGCAGCTCGGCAGGGGGGGAGACCCAGTACTTC. It is translated as CASSSAGGETQYF.

The chain employs TRBV27 and TRBJ1-5; 7 bases agree with TRBD1. J gave up 0 bases and V 9 bases, and 14 bases lay outside the gene matches. From germline, CDR1 is MNHEY and CDR2 SMNVEV (reference sequence). CDR3 length: 17 residues. CDR3 sequence reads: CARPTGTEYHSNQPQHF. In DNA, the CDR3 is TGTGCCAGACCAACCGGGACAGAGTACCATAGCAATCAGCCCCAGCATTTT.

This chain links TRBV7-2 with TRBJ1-5; D not resolved. CDR1 and CDR2 (germline): SGHTA, FQGNSA. This CDR3 is 14 amino acids long. Trimming left V 6 bases short and J 5 bases short, with 14 bases between. The CDR3 bases are TGTGCCAGCAGGGAAACCAGCGCCGATCAGCCCCAGCATTTT. Its translation: CASRETSADQPQHF.

The chain has TRBV5-6 and TRBJ2-7; D possibly corresponds to TRBD2 (5 bases). From germline, CDR1 is SGHDT and CDR2 YYEEEE. Trimming cost V 3 bases and J 0 bases, with 10 bases left between them. The CDR3 has 14 residues. Here the CDR3 reads CASSYEGSSYEQYF. The CDR3 DNA sequence: TGTGCCAGCAGCTACGAAGGGAGCTCCTACGAGCAGTACTTC.

This chain joins TRBV9 and TRBJ2-1; TRBD2 matches at 11 bases. CDR3 length equals 14 residues. Losses at the gene ends were 6 bases for V and 8 bases for J; bases not matched to a gene: 7. Germline CDR1 SGDLS, CDR2 YYNGEE. The CDR3 sequence is CASTTSGRVHEQFF. CDR3 nucleotides: TGTGCCAGCACAACTAGCGGGAGAGTCCATGAGCAGTTCTTC.

The chain uses TRBV27 and TRBJ1-1; TRBD1 matches at 8 bases. V was clipped by 5 bases and J by 5 bases; unmatched bases: 13. CDR1 and CDR2 (germline): MNHEY, SMNVEV (reference sequence). This CDR3 region has 16 residues. The CDR3 protein is CASSPGQGTGFTEAFF. CDR3 in DNA: TGTGCCAGCAGTCCCGGACAGGGAACTGGGTTTACTGAAGCTTTCTTT.

V and J are TRBV6-5 and TRBJ1-1; tentative D call: TRBD1 (5 bases). CDR3 length: 13 amino acids. Trimming took 2 bases from V and 7 from J, leaving 11 bases between them. CDR1 and CDR2 from the germline V gene are MNHEY and SVGAGI. The CDR3 nucleotides read TGTGCCAGCAGTTACCCAGGGTCGGGTGAAGCTTTCTTT. Encoded protein: CASSYPGSGEAFF.

The chain joins TRBV2 to TRBJ1-2; 7 positions match TRBD1. The V segment lost 6 bases and the J segment 4 bases; nucleotides outside the gene matches: 8. The CDR3 has 14 amino acids. Germline V lookup: CDR1 SNHLY, CDR2 FYNNEI. Here the CDR3 reads CASRTGWESYGYTF. In DNA, the CDR3 is TGTGCCAGCAGGACAGGGTGGGAGAGCTATGGCTACACCTTC.

The V call is TRBV19, the J call TRBJ1-5; TRBD1 matches 7 bases. The CDR3 is 16 amino acids. Germline lookup yields CDR1 LNHDA and CDR2 SQIVND (reference sequence). V gave up 0 bases and J gave up 2 bases; unmatched junction bases: 4. The DNA of the CDR3 is TGTGCCAGTAGTATAGAGACAGGGTTGGGCAATCAGCCCCAGCATTTT. It yields the protein CASSIETGLGNQPQHF.

The chain recombines TRBV7-9 with TRBJ2-3; 7 nucleotides match TRBD1. With 5 bases clipped from V and 0 bases from J, the junction kept 2 bases outside the gene matches. Germline V lookup: CDR1 SEHNR, CDR2 FQNEAQ (reference sequence). CDR3 length: 14 amino acids. In DNA form, the CDR3 reads TGTGCCAGCAGCCCGGACAGGAGCACAGATACGCAGTATTTT. Translation gives CASSPDRSTDTQYF.

V and J are TRBV7-6 and TRBJ1-1; D may be TRBD1 (6 bases). Germline-derived CDR1 and CDR2 are SGHVS and FNYEAQ. The CDR3 length is 13 residues. The V and J ends lost 6 bases and 4 bases respectively, with 12 bases between them. The CDR3 DNA sequence: TGTGCCAGCAGAAGACAGGCGGCCACTGAAGCTTTCTTT. This encodes CASRRQAATEAFF.

In this sample, this clone turned up once. The V call is TRBV7-2, the J call TRBJ1-2; D remains ambiguous. Between the trimmed V and J ends, which lost 2 bases and 5 bases, there was a span of 12 bases. The CDR3 spans 14 residues. Germline V gene sequence: CDR1 SGHTA, CDR2 FQGNSA. The DNA of the CDR3 is TGTGCCAGCAGCTTAAATCAAGGAGAGTATGGCTACACCTTC. Amino acid sequence: CASSLNQGEYGYTF.